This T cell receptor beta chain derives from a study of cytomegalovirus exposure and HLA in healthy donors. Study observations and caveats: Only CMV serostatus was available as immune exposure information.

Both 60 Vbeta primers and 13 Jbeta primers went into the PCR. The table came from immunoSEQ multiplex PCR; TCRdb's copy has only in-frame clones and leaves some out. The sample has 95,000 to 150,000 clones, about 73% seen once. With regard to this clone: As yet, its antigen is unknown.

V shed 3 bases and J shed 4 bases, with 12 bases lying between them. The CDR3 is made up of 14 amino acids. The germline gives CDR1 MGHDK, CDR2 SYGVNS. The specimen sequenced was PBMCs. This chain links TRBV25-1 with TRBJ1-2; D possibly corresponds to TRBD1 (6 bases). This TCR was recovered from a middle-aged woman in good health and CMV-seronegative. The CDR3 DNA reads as TGTGCCAGCAGTGATTGGCAGGGGAGCTATGGCTACACCTTC. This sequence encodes CASSDWQGSYGYTF.